This is a list of T cell receptor beta chains from one sample in a study of vaccination and CD4 T cells after COVID-19. Antigen specificity for these receptors is unknown. TCRdb reprocessed the PCR reads with MiXCR, giving one entry per CDR3 protein. This sample has approximately 15,000 distinct CDR3 sequences, with 65% to 75% found just once. Sequenced: CD4+ T cells from blood, cultured in vitro. These receptors were obtained from a human donor who had recovered from COVID-19. CDR3s include the opening cysteine and the closing phenylalanine or tryptophan. A D gene is named only where the DNA matches it firmly. The listing skips clone size in some rows; elsewhere it reads once, few, many or a size class.

d_call: TRBD2
v_call: TRBV19
clone_size: -
j_call: TRBJ2-1
cdr3_nt: TGTGCCAGTAGGCCTATGGGGGGGAGCTCCTACAATGAGCAGTTCTTC
cdr3_aa: CASRPMGGSSYNEQFF

d_call: TRBD1
v_call: TRBV6-4
clone_size: -
j_call: TRBJ2-5
cdr3_nt: TGTGCCAGCAGTGAAGGGACAGGGGGAGAAGAGACCCAGTACTTC
cdr3_aa: CASSEGTGGEETQYF

d_call: TRBD1
v_call: TRBV6-1
clone_size: -
j_call: TRBJ2-7
cdr3_nt: TGTGCCAGCCAAAGGAAGACAACCGGGACAGGGGCTTACGAGCAGTACTTC
cdr3_aa: CASQRKTTGTGAYEQYF

d_call: -
v_call: TRBV20-1
clone_size: -
j_call: TRBJ2-3
cdr3_nt: TGCAGTGCTACAGGGCCAGATACGCAGTATTTT
cdr3_aa: CSATGPDTQYF

d_call: -
v_call: TRBV20-1
clone_size: once
j_call: TRBJ2-3
cdr3_nt: TGCAGTGCCGTTGACAGGCAGACTAGCACAGATACGCAGTATTTT
cdr3_aa: CSAVDRQTSTDTQYF

d_call: -
v_call: TRBV2
clone_size: -
j_call: TRBJ1-2
cdr3_nt: TGTGCCAGCAGTGAAATGGGTCCCGTCGGCTACACCTTC
cdr3_aa: CASSEMGPVGYTF

d_call: -
v_call: TRBV7-2
clone_size: few
j_call: TRBJ2-7
cdr3_nt: TGTGCCAGCAGCTTAGGGGTGGGGGTCGGCTACGAGCAGTACTTC
cdr3_aa: CASSLGVGVGYEQYF

d_call: -
v_call: TRBV27
clone_size: -
j_call: TRBJ2-3
cdr3_nt: TGTGCCAGCAGTCCGCCGGGGTTGGGTACAGATACGCAGTATTTT
cdr3_aa: CASSPPGLGTDTQYF

d_call: -
v_call: TRBV7-9
clone_size: -
j_call: TRBJ2-7
cdr3_nt: TGTGCCAGCAGCTTAGTTGGGGGGTACGAGCAGTACTTC
cdr3_aa: CASSLVGGYEQYF

d_call: -
v_call: TRBV20-1
clone_size: few
j_call: TRBJ2-5
cdr3_nt: TGCAGTGCTTCTACAGAGACCCAGTACTTC
cdr3_aa: CSASTETQYF

d_call: -
v_call: TRBV6-2/TRBV6-3
clone_size: -
j_call: TRBJ1-1
cdr3_nt: TGTGCCAGCAGTTACGGGGGGATAGGGAACACTGAAGCTTTCTTT
cdr3_aa: CASSYGGIGNTEAFF

d_call: TRBD1
v_call: TRBV27
clone_size: -
j_call: TRBJ1-1
cdr3_nt: TGTGCCAGCAGTTTATCGGTTCTGTCGGGAGGCTACAAGGACAGGCTGGGGACTGAAGCTTTCTTT
cdr3_aa: CASSLSVLSGGYKDRLGTEAFF

d_call: TRBD2
v_call: TRBV7-9
clone_size: once
j_call: TRBJ2-7
cdr3_nt: TGTGCCAGCAGCTTCGGACTAGCGAACTCCTACGAGCAGTACTTC
cdr3_aa: CASSFGLANSYEQYF

d_call: TRBD1
v_call: TRBV6-5
clone_size: -
j_call: TRBJ2-5
cdr3_nt: TGTGCCAGCAGTTACGGGACAGGGGGAGAGACCCAGTACTTC
cdr3_aa: CASSYGTGGETQYF

d_call: -
v_call: TRBV28
clone_size: -
j_call: TRBJ2-7
cdr3_nt: TGTGCCAGCAGTTGGTGGAGGAACGAGCAGTACTTC
cdr3_aa: CASSWWRNEQYF

d_call: -
v_call: TRBV6-2/TRBV6-3
clone_size: -
j_call: TRBJ2-7
cdr3_nt: TGTGCCAGCAGTCCCGCCGAATCCCAGACAGCTTTAACCTACGAGCAGTACTTC
cdr3_aa: CASSPAESQTALTYEQYF

d_call: TRBD1
v_call: TRBV10-2
clone_size: -
j_call: TRBJ2-7
cdr3_nt: TGCGCCAGCAGTGGGGACAGTAACCAGAACTACAAGCAGTACTTC
cdr3_aa: CASSGDSNQNYKQYF

d_call: -
v_call: TRBV20-1
clone_size: -
j_call: TRBJ1-1
cdr3_nt: TGCAGTGCTAGCCGAGGGGGTGAAGCTTTCTTT
cdr3_aa: CSASRGGEAFF

d_call: TRBD1
v_call: TRBV7-2
clone_size: -
j_call: TRBJ2-6
cdr3_nt: TGCGCCAGCAGCCAAGGGACAGGGTACTCTGGGGCCAACGTCCTGACTTTC
cdr3_aa: CASSQGTGYSGANVLTF

d_call: -
v_call: TRBV20-1
clone_size: -
j_call: TRBJ1-2
cdr3_nt: TGCAGTGCTACCCCAGGGTTGCGGAACTATGGCTACACCTTC
cdr3_aa: CSATPGLRNYGYTF

d_call: -
v_call: TRBV20-1
clone_size: -
j_call: TRBJ2-7
cdr3_nt: TGCAGTGCTAGAGATCCCGGGACCCTCTCCTACGAGCAGTACTTC
cdr3_aa: CSARDPGTLSYEQYF

d_call: TRBD1
v_call: TRBV7-2
clone_size: -
j_call: TRBJ1-2
cdr3_nt: TGTGCCAGCAGCTTCCGTCCGGGACAGGGTCTTGGCTACACCTTC
cdr3_aa: CASSFRPGQGLGYTF

d_call: -
v_call: TRBV27
clone_size: -
j_call: TRBJ2-6
cdr3_nt: TGTGCCAGCAGTCCCCTTCCAGGGAACTTTGTGTCTGGGGCCAACGTCCTGACTTTC
cdr3_aa: CASSPLPGNFVSGANVLTF

d_call: -
v_call: TRBV18
clone_size: -
j_call: TRBJ1-2
cdr3_nt: TGTGCCAGCTCACCGAGGGGGGACTATAGCTACACCTTC
cdr3_aa: CASSPRGDYSYTF

d_call: -
v_call: TRBV19
clone_size: -
j_call: TRBJ1-2
cdr3_nt: TGTGCCAGTCAAACGGTAGACTATGGCTACACCTTC
cdr3_aa: CASQTVDYGYTF

d_call: TRBD2
v_call: TRBV15
clone_size: -
j_call: TRBJ2-7
cdr3_nt: TGTGCCACCAGCAGAGATCTCCCTCGGGAGGGCGACGAGCAGTACTTC
cdr3_aa: CATSRDLPREGDEQYF

d_call: -
v_call: TRBV21-1
clone_size: -
j_call: TRBJ1-5
cdr3_nt: TGTGCCAGCGAACTTAGGAGGCCACGTCAGCCCCAGCATTTT
cdr3_aa: CASELRRPRQPQHF

d_call: TRBD1
v_call: TRBV18
clone_size: once
j_call: TRBJ1-5
cdr3_nt: TGTGCCAGCTCAATACAGGGGCCCTATAGCAATCAGCCCCAGCATTTT
cdr3_aa: CASSIQGPYSNQPQHF